The 4 T cell receptor beta chains below were found in one sample sequenced in a study of patients and donors after allogeneic stem cell transplantation. TCRdb recomputed calls from the RT-PCR reads with MiXCR, one row per CDR3 protein. The table lists roughly 940,000 distinct CDR3 sequences, roughly 18% of them singletons. The sample consisted of blood, either unsorted or a sorted T cell fraction (not recorded which). Receptors originate from a human donor who was either an allogeneic HSCT recipient or a stem cell or donor lymphocyte infusion donor (not recorded which). It is not recorded whose cells these are; they may come from a transplant donor.

The chain employs TRBV7-2 and TRBJ2-1; 7 bases are shared with TRBD2. The CDR3 extends over 15 amino acids. V shed 5 bases and J 0 bases; nucleotides not matched to a gene: 4. Germline values: CDR1 SGHTA, CDR2 FQGNSA. In DNA form, the CDR3 reads TGTGCCAGCAGCGGGGACTACAACTCCTACAATGAGCAGTTCTTC. It yields the protein CASSGDYNSYNEQFF.

V is TRBV10-3 and J is TRBJ1-2; no clear D gene. Germline CDR1 is ENHRY and CDR2 is SYGVKD. This CDR3 has 14 amino acids. V lost 6 bases and J 8 bases, leaving 19 bases between the germline ends. The CDR3 DNA follows: TGTGCCATCAGCGCCGCCTTGGGCGCGGGCGGCTACACCTTC. Amino acids: CAISAALGAGGYTF.

J is TRBJ2-1 and V is TRBV6-5; perhaps TRBD1 as D (6 bases). CDR3 length equals 18 residues. Germline-derived CDR1 and CDR2 are MNHEY and SVGAGI. V was pared by 0 bases and J by 0 bases, with 15 bases between. Here the CDR3 DNA reads TGTGCCAGCAGTTACTCGAAGCTGGGGGCCAGCTCCTACAATGAGCAGTTCTTC. Encoded protein: CASSYSKLGASSYNEQFF.

The table lists this clonotype with a few counts. The chain couples TRBV27 to TRBJ2-7; 10 bases fit TRBD2. V gave up 2 bases and J gave up 3 bases; unmatched junction bases: 4. CDR1 and CDR2 (germline): MNHEY, SMNVEV (reference sequence). CDR3 length: 15 residues. Written as DNA, the CDR3 is TGTGCCAGCAGTTTACTAGCGGGAGATGGCTACGAGCAGTACTTC. Protein: CASSLLAGDGYEQYF.